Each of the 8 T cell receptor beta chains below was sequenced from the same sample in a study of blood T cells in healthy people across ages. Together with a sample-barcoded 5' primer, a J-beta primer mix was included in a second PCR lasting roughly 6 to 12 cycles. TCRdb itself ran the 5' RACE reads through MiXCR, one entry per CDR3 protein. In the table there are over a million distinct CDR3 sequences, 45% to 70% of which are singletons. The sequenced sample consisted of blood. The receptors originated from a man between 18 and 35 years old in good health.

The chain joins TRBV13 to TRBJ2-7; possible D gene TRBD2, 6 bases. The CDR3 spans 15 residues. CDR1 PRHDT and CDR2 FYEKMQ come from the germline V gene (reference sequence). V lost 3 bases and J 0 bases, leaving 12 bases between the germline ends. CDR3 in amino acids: CASSFGTSISYEQYF. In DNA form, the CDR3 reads TGTGCCAGCAGCTTCGGGACTTCCATCTCCTACGAGCAGTACTTC.

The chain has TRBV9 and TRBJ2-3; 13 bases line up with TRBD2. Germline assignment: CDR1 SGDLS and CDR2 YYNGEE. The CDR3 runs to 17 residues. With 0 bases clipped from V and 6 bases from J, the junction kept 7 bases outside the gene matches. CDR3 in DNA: TGTGCCAGCAGCGTAGTAGTGGGACTAGCGGGATCGGATACGCAGTATTTT. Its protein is CASSVVVGLAGSDTQYF.

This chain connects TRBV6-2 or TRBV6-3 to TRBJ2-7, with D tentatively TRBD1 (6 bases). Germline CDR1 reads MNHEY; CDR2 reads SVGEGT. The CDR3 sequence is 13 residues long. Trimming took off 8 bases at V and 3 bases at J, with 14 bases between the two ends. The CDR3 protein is CASAPTGNYEQYF. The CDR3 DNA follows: TGTGCCAGCGCCCCTACAGGGAACTACGAGCAGTACTTC.

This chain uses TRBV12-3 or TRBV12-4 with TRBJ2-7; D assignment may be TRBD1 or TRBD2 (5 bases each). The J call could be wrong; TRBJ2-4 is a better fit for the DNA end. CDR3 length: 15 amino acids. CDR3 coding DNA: TGTGCCAGCAGGCTTTCCGGGGCCCCAGCTGACATTCAGTACTTC. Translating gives CASRLSGAPADIQYF.

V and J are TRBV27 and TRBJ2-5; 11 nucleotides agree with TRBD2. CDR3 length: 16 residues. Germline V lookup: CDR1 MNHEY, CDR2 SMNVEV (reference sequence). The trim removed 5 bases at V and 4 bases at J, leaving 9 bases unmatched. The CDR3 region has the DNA TGTGCCAGCAGTCATATAGCGGGAGGGCGCTTAGAGACCCAGTACTTC. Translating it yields CASSHIAGGRLETQYF.

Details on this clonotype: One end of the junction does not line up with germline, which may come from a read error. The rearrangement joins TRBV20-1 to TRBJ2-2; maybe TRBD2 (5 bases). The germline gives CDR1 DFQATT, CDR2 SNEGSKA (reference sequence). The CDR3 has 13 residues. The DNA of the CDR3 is TGCAGTGCCCACCAAGCGAACACCGGGAAGCTGTTTTTT. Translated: CSAHQANTGKLFF.

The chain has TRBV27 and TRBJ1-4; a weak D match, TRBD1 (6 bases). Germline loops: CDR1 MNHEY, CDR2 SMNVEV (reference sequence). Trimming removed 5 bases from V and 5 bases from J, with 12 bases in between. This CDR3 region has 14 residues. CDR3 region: CASSPPGANEKLFF. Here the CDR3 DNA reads TGTGCCAGCAGTCCTCCAGGGGCGAATGAAAAACTGTTTTTT.

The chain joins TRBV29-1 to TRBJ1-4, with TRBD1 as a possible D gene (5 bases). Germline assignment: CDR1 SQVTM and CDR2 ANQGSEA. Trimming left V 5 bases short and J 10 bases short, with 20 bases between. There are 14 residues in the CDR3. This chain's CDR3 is CSVSVASGGVKLFF. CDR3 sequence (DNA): TGCAGCGTTTCGGTGGCCTCGGGGGGTGTAAAACTGTTTTTT.